The 10 T cell receptor beta chains reported below all come from one sample, sequenced in a study of CD8+CD57+ T cells in acquired aplastic anemia. It was genomic DNA that served as the template for profiling TCR beta VDJ and CDR3. TCRdb re-called the reads through MiXCR, storing one row per CDR3 protein. Of some 220,000 distinct CDR3 sequences listed, approximately 35% are singletons. Sequencing was done on a sample of sorted CD4+, CD8+, or CD8+CD57+ T cells (not recorded which) from PBMCs. All receptors come from a human donor in good health, serving as a control.

This clonotype was detected a few times. The chain joins TRBV5-1 to TRBJ2-1; possibly TRBD1 or TRBD2 for D (6 bases each). CDR1 is SGHRS, CDR2 YFSETQ, per germline. The CDR3 extends over 16 amino acids. V lost 0 bases and J 0 bases, leaving 10 bases between the germline ends. CDR3 DNA: TGCGCCAGCAGCTTGGGGGGGGCTGTCTCCTACAATGAGCAGTTCTTC. It encodes CASSLGGAVSYNEQFF.

This clonotype appeared many times. V usage is TRBV5-1 and J usage is TRBJ2-1; D gene ambiguous. Germline lookup yields CDR1 SGHRS and CDR2 YFSETQ. V was cut by 0 bases and J by 0 bases, with 7 bases left in between. CDR3 length: 15 residues. The CDR3 spells CASSLVGFSYNEQFF. In DNA form, the CDR3 reads TGCGCCAGCAGCTTGGTGGGATTCTCCTACAATGAGCAGTTCTTC.

V usage is TRBV20-1 and J usage is TRBJ2-6; D unclear. Trimming pared 5 bases from V and 7 bases from J, leaving 12 bases between. CDR1 is DFQATT and CDR2 is SNEGSKA in the germline V gene (reference sequence). This CDR3 is built from 13 residues. The CDR3 nucleotides read TGCAGTGCTGACTCTCCCGGAGCCAACGTCCTGACTTTC. Translation gives CSADSPGANVLTF.

This clonotype has only one observation. This may be a read error: a much more frequent sequence differs by one nucleotide. V gene TRBV20-1 combines with J gene TRBJ1-2, with D possibly TRBD1 on 6 matching bases. Germline lookup yields CDR1 DFQATT and CDR2 SNEGSKA (reference sequence). Trimming removed 6 bases from V and 12 bases from J, with 23 bases in between. This CDR3 spans 13 amino acids. This chain's CDR3 is CSATGGAGQGHTF. The CDR3 DNA reads TGCAGTGCAACGGGGGGGGCAGGTCAGGGCCACACCTTC.

To note about this clonotype: The CDR3 carries no conserved terminal phenylalanine or tryptophan, so it likely arises from a read error. The chain joins TRBV7-9 to TRBJ1-2; a possible D gene is TRBD1 (5 bases). Germline values: CDR1 SEHNR, CDR2 FQNEAQ (reference sequence). V was cut by 0 bases and J by 8 bases, with 10 bases left in between. The CDR3 contains 13 residues. CDR3 sequence: CASSLAGVAGYTV. CDR3 DNA sequence: TGTGCCAGCAGCTTAGCAGGGGTCGCCGGCTACACCGTC.

This clonotype was counted only a few times. V is TRBV11-2 and J is TRBJ2-1, with 8 positions matching TRBD2. The V and J ends lost 5 bases and 8 bases, in that order; junction bases with no gene match: 5. The germline V gene has CDR1 SGHAT and CDR2 FQNNGV. CDR3 length: 13 amino acids. The CDR3 reads CASSLAAGDEQFF. The CDR3 region has the DNA TGTGCCAGCAGCCTTGCAGCGGGAGATGAGCAGTTCTTC.

This clonotype was seen a few times. J is TRBJ2-1 and V is TRBV13; possibly TRBD1 for D (6 bases). The germline V and J ends were trimmed by 4 bases and 8 bases, with 15 bases remaining between them. The CDR3 loop spans 14 amino acids. Germline values: CDR1 PRHDT, CDR2 FYEKMQ (reference sequence). CDR3 residues: CASSSKQGSDEQFF. The DNA of the CDR3 is TGTGCCAGCAGCTCGAAACAGGGAAGCGATGAGCAGTTCTTC.

The rearrangement links TRBV15 to TRBJ2-1; weak D call: TRBD2 (5 bases). The CDR3 runs 15 residues. The germline V gene encodes CDR1 LNHNV and CDR2 YYDKDF (reference sequence). V was trimmed by 0 bases and J by 7 bases, leaving 13 bases between them. The CDR3 sequence: CATSREGVRGNEQFF. CDR3 DNA sequence: TGTGCCACCAGCAGAGAAGGTGTTCGGGGAAATGAGCAGTTCTTC.

About this clonotype: This may be a read error: a much more frequent sequence differs by one nucleotide. This chain connects TRBV12-3 or TRBV12-4 to TRBJ1-2, with D possibly TRBD1 on 5 matching bases. The length of the CDR3 is 14 residues. CDR3 sequence: CASGLGGGLYGYTF. DNA of the CDR3: TGTGCCAGCGGTTTGGGTGGGGGACTCTATGGCTACACCTTC.

The chain carries TRBV9 and TRBJ2-7; D uncertain. The germline gives CDR1 SGDLS, CDR2 YYNGEE. Trimming shortened V by 7 bases and J by 2 bases, and 10 bases separated the two germline ends. This CDR3 has 12 residues. CDR3 sequence (DNA): TGTGCCAGCTCAACAGCCCCCTACGAGCAGTACTTC. This translates into CASSTAPYEQYF.